This TCR beta chain was retrieved from a study of regulatory T cells in long-lasting Graves disease. Whole-study results and caveats: Peripheral blood was the sole material, not thyroid tissue. Persistent Graves' patients had lower TCR diversity than newly diagnosed ones. Persistent patients shared some 2,500 public clonotypes among themselves. Newly diagnosed patients shared fewer, at roughly 1,000.

Germline V CDR1 and CDR2: MNHEY, SVGEGT. The V gene end was trimmed by 7 bases and the J gene end by 2 bases; junction bases not matched to a gene: 7. CDR3 size: 14 residues. Libraries of TCR beta came from iRepertoire HTBI primers plus Arm-PCR of CDR3 regions. One entry per CDR3 protein, called by TCRdb with MiXCR from the multiplex PCR reads. The sample yields 360,000 or so distinct CDR3 sequences, around 16% seen once. Time point of the sample: newly diagnosed GD, antithyroid drugs for less than 3 months. Isolated PBMC RNA provided the starting material for the TCR library. This clonotype was detected only a few times. Antigen unknown. Separately, the same data were catalogued under a study of T cells in Graves' hyperthyroidism and ophthalmopathy. That paper adds: Ophthalmopathy was separated from stable hyperthyroidism by a 13 V-J model.

This chain links TRBV6-2 or TRBV6-3 with TRBJ1-2; 7 positions agree with TRBD1. The sample in question was peripheral blood mononuclear cells (PBMCs), obtained at new diagnosis, from a patient treated with antithyroid drugs. The receptor was isolated from a woman between 18 and 29 years old with Graves disease. CDR3 region: CASTDTGANYGYTF. The CDR3 coding sequence is TGTGCCAGCACCGACACAGGGGCAAACTATGGCTACACCTTC.